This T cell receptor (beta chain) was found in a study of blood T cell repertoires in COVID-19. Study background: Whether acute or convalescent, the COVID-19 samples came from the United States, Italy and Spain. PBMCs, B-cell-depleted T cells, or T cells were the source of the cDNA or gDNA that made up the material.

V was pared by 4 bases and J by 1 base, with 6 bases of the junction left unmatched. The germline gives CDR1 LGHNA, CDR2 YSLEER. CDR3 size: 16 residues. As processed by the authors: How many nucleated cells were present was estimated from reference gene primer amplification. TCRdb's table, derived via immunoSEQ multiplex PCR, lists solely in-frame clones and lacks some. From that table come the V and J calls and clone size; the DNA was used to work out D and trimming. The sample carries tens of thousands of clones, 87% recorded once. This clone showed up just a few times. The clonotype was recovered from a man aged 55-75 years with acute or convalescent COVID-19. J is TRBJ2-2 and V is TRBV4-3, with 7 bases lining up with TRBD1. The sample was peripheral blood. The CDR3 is CASSPTGAMNTGELFF. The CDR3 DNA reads TGCGCCAGCAGCCCCACAGGGGCCATGAACACCGGGGAGCTGTTTTTT.